Below are 21 T cell receptor beta chains sequenced from a single sample in a study of cytomegalovirus exposure and HLA in healthy donors (dated by TCRdb to about 2017). Libraries came from the immunoSEQ multiplex PCR assay. For the multiplex PCR, a mixture combining 60 forward primers for TCR Vbeta segments and 13 reverse primers for TCR Jbeta segments was used. What TCRdb holds here is the immuneACCESS table cut down to in-frame rearrangements. Part of the clones is not present; checked against another copy, under half of the missing clones reflect an unresolved V gene, and the others are unexplained. The sample table lists 90,000 to 150,000 clones, over 70% of them with a count of one. The top ten clones comprise approximately 3% of the sample. Material for sequencing was PBMCs. These receptors were collected from a woman in her 40s in good health and CMV-seropositive.

The chain joins TRBV29-1 to TRBJ2-2; no reliable D call. Per germline, CDR1 SQVTM and CDR2 ANQGSEA. The CDR3 is 10 amino acids. V was shortened by 4 bases and J by 7 bases, with 4 bases between the two germline ends. In nucleotides, the CDR3 is TGCAGCGTTGGCAGCGGGGAGCTGTTTTTT. Its translation: CSVGSGELFF.

The chain combines TRBV19 with TRBJ2-7; 14 bases map to TRBD2. Trimming took 5 bases from V and 2 from J; bases not matched to a gene: 2. The germline V gene encodes CDR1 LNHDA and CDR2 SQIVND (reference sequence). This CDR3 comprises 15 residues. CDR3 in DNA: TGTGCCAGTAGTGGGACTAGCGGGGGAACCTACGAGCAGTACTTC. This translates into CASSGTSGGTYEQYF.

This clone was seen a few times. The chain uses TRBV19 and TRBJ1-1, with 7 bases that match TRBD1. The CDR3 consists of 14 residues. The germline V gene has CDR1 LNHDA and CDR2 SQIVND (reference sequence). With V trimmed by 2 bases and J by 2 bases, 2 bases remained unmatched. In DNA form, the CDR3 reads TGTGCCAGTAGTATAAAGGGGGCAAACACTGAAGCTTTCTTT. Its protein product is CASSIKGANTEAFF.

The chain couples TRBV5-4 to TRBJ2-5, with 7 nucleotides matching TRBD1. The trim removed 0 bases at V and 5 bases at J, leaving 7 bases unmatched. The CDR3 is 15 residues long. Germline-derived CDR1 and CDR2 are SGHNT and YYREEE (reference sequence). CDR3 protein: CASSLVSRGWETQYF. Here the CDR3 DNA reads TGTGCCAGCAGCTTGGTTAGCAGGGGGTGGGAGACCCAGTACTTC.

This chain links TRBV19 with TRBJ2-3, with TRBD2 matching over 7 bases. CDR1 and CDR2 (germline): LNHDA, SQIVND (reference sequence). CDR3 length: 15 residues. J lost 2 bases, V lost 5 bases, and 7 bases had no gene match. Here the CDR3 DNA reads TGTGCCAGTAGTTCTTCTAGCGGAACCACAGATACGCAGTATTTT. This codes for CASSSSSGTTDTQYF.

This chain joins TRBV5-6 and TRBJ1-5; D may be TRBD1 (5 bases). This CDR3 has 16 amino acids. V was pared by 1 base and J by 0 bases, with 11 bases between. The germline V gene has CDR1 SGHDT and CDR2 YYEEEE. The CDR3, as DNA: TGTGCCAGCAGCTTGCGTCAGGGCCATAGCAATCAGCCCCAGCATTTT. It translates to CASSLRQGHSNQPQHF.

The chain combines TRBV29-1 with TRBJ2-3, with 8 bases aligning to TRBD2. J gave up 5 bases and V 4 bases, and 5 bases lay outside the gene matches. Germline values: CDR1 SQVTM, CDR2 ANQGSEA. The CDR3 has 13 amino acids. Written as DNA, the CDR3 is TGCAGCGTTGCCAGCGGGAGTGGAGATACGCAGTATTTT. The encoded protein is CSVASGSGDTQYF.

J is TRBJ1-2 and V is TRBV27; tentatively, D is TRBD1 (5 bases). This CDR3 has 11 residues. Trimming shortened V by 8 bases and J by 6 bases, and 10 bases separated the two germline ends. Germline V gives CDR1 MNHEY, CDR2 SMNVEV (reference sequence). CDR3 nucleotide sequence: TGTGCCAGCCGCAGGGCGGATGGCTACACCTTC. It encodes CASRRADGYTF.

This clone was counted only a few times. V is TRBV7-9 and J is TRBJ2-1; D is perhaps TRBD2 (5 bases). Germline-derived CDR1 and CDR2 are SEHNR and FQNEAQ (reference sequence). CDR3 length: 13 amino acids. The ends were cut back, 7 bases at V and 6 bases at J, with 13 bases in the middle. The CDR3 is CASTRGGANEQFF. The CDR3 nucleotides read TGTGCCAGCACCCGGGGTGGCGCCAATGAGCAGTTCTTC.

This sequence joins TRBV9 and TRBJ1-1, with D possibly matching TRBD1 (6 bases). The length of the CDR3 is 16 residues. Trimming left V 2 bases short and J 8 bases short, with 22 bases between. The germline V gene encodes CDR1 SGDLS and CDR2 YYNGEE. The chain's CDR3 is CASSVGAEWELAEAFF. In DNA, the CDR3 is TGTGCCAGCAGCGTGGGGGCAGAGTGGGAATTAGCCGAAGCTTTCTTT.

This clone has only a few counts. The rearrangement uses TRBV4-3 and TRBJ2-7, with D possibly TRBD1 on 6 matching bases. V was cut by 0 bases and J by 0 bases, with 21 bases left in between. This CDR3 has 19 amino acids. Germline CDR1 LGHNA, CDR2 YSLEER. CDR3 sequence: CASSQDFFRGNNPSYEQYF. The DNA for the CDR3 is TGCGCCAGCAGCCAAGACTTCTTCAGGGGAAACAATCCCTCCTACGAGCAGTACTTC.

V and J are TRBV5-1 and TRBJ2-2; the D is unclear. The CDR3 has 16 residues. Trimming shortened V by 0 bases and J by 4 bases, and 13 bases separated the two germline ends. Per germline, CDR1 SGHRS and CDR2 YFSETQ. The CDR3 DNA reads as TGCGCCAGCAGCTTGGGCAGGTTCTCGAGCACCGGGGAGCTGTTTTTT. Encoded protein: CASSLGRFSSTGELFF.

The rearrangement uses TRBV4-2 and TRBJ2-7; 8 positions match TRBD2. Per the germline V gene, CDR1 is LGHNA and CDR2 is YNFKEQ. With 2 bases clipped from V and 3 bases from J, the junction kept 6 bases outside the gene matches. This CDR3 is 15 amino acids long. The CDR3 protein is CASSQSGLDYYEQYF. The CDR3 DNA reads TGTGCCAGCAGCCAATCGGGACTAGATTACTACGAGCAGTACTTC.

The gene calls are TRBV5-1 and TRBJ1-4; the D gene is possibly TRBD1 (5 bases). The CDR3 totals 16 residues. V lost 2 bases, J lost 8 bases, and 19 bases lay in between. Germline V lookup: CDR1 SGHRS, CDR2 YFSETQ. The CDR3 DNA reads TGCGCCAGCAGCTTCTATACAGGCGCCTCGGTGGAAAAACTGTTTTTT. Protein: CASSFYTGASVEKLFF. Full variable domain (missing parts from reference TRBV5-1 and TRBJ1-4): KAGVTQTPRYLIKTRGQQVTLSCSPISGHRSVSWYQQTPGQGLQFLFEYFSETQRNKGNFPGRFSGRQFSNSRSEMNVSTLELGDSALYLCASSFYTGASVEKLFFGSGTQLSVL.

This clone was counted a single time. The chain recombines TRBV27 with TRBJ2-7; 8 bases align to TRBD2. V lost 3 bases and J lost 4; bases outside the gene matches: 2. CDR3 length: 13 residues. The germline gives CDR1 MNHEY, CDR2 SMNVEV (reference sequence). CDR3 amino acids: CASSFRGGYEQYF. The CDR3 nucleotides read TGTGCCAGCAGTTTCCGGGGGGGTTACGAGCAGTACTTC.

Concerning this clone itself: Additional DNA sequences in this sample encode the identical CDR3. V gene TRBV9 combines with J gene TRBJ2-1, with 9 nucleotides matching TRBD2. The V gene's germline CDR1 is SGDLS and CDR2 YYNGEE. The CDR3 is 15 residues long. The V segment lost 2 bases and the J segment 0 bases; nucleotides outside the gene matches: 0. The CDR3 here is CASSVSGSSYNEQFF. CDR3 sequence (DNA): TGTGCCAGCAGCGTTAGCGGGAGCTCCTACAATGAGCAGTTCTTC.

V gene TRBV28 combines with J gene TRBJ2-3; 15 nucleotides match TRBD2. J was trimmed by 2 bases and V by 5 bases; bases with no gene match: 5. The CDR3 has 17 residues. Germline assignment: CDR1 MDHEN and CDR2 SYDVKM. The CDR3 DNA reads as TGTGCCAGCAGTCGCGGACTAGCGGGAGGGATCACAGATACGCAGTATTTT. Encoded protein: CASSRGLAGGITDTQYF.

The V call is TRBV28, the J call TRBJ2-7; D is possibly TRBD1 (5 bases). The germline gives CDR1 MDHEN, CDR2 SYDVKM. This CDR3 has 15 residues. Trimming left V 4 bases short and J 1 base short, with 14 bases between. CDR3 loop: CASSSGVRVSYEQYF. CDR3 DNA: TGTGCCAGCAGTTCCGGCGTCAGGGTGTCCTACGAGCAGTACTTC. The full variable domain, rest sourced from reference TRBV28 and TRBJ2-7, is DVKVTQSSRYLVKRTGEKVFLECVQDMDHENMFWYRQDPGLGLRLIYFSYDVKMKEKGDIPEGYSVSREKKERFSLILESASTNQTSMYLCASSSGVRVSYEQYFGPGTRLTVT.

CDR3 protein: CASSWIPGGEYGYTF. CDR3 sequence (DNA): TGTGCCAGCAGTTGGATCCCGGGGGGTGAGTATGGCTACACCTTC. The rearrangement joins TRBV27 to TRBJ1-2; TRBD1 is a possible D gene (5 bases). The CDR3 totals 15 residues. Trimming shortened V by 4 bases and J by 5 bases, and 17 bases separated the two germline ends. CDR1 is MNHEY, CDR2 SMNVEV, per germline (reference sequence).

The V and J genes are TRBV10-3 and TRBJ2-3, with 8 bases aligning to TRBD2. Germline values: CDR1 ENHRY, CDR2 SYGVKD. The trim removed 7 bases at V and 3 bases at J, leaving 6 bases unmatched. The CDR3 totals 14 residues. The CDR3 loop is CAITSGGATDTQYF. The CDR3 bases are TGTGCCATCACCTCGGGGGGGGCTACAGATACGCAGTATTTT.

V gene TRBV5-6 combines with J gene TRBJ1-2, with a tentative D call TRBD1 (5 bases). This CDR3 region has 12 residues. CDR1 and CDR2 (germline): SGHDT, YYEEEE. V gave up 1 base and J gave up 5 bases, with 6 bases separating them. Here the CDR3 reads CASSLPGYGYTF. The DNA of the CDR3 is TGTGCCAGCAGCTTGCCAGGGTATGGCTACACCTTC.